These 32 T cell receptor beta chains were all obtained from the same sample, sequenced in a study of blood T cell repertoires in COVID-19. Libraries were prepared by immunoSEQ multiplex PCR; TCRdb keeps only in-frame clonotypes and omits some of them. The repertoire holds 120,000 or so clones, with around 86% as singletons. Sequencing input: peripheral blood. The receptors shown here come from a man at least 80 years old with active or convalescent COVID-19.

This chain connects TRBV4-2 to TRBJ1-4; 10 bases line up with TRBD1. Germline V lookup: CDR1 LGHNA, CDR2 YNFKEQ. Germline trimming cut 0 bases from V and 7 bases from J; bases unmatched to any gene: 5. The CDR3 contains 16 residues. The CDR3 DNA reads as TGTGCCAGCAGCCAAGATCTAGACAGGGGGCCTGAAAAACTGTTTTTT. Translation: CASSQDLDRGPEKLFF.

The CDR3 sequence is CAISELESSYNSPLHF. The CDR3 nucleotides are TGTGCCATCAGTGAGTTAGAGAGCTCCTATAATTCACCCCTCCACTTT. This chain connects TRBV10-3 to TRBJ1-6; D is uncertain. The germline CDR1 and CDR2 sequences are ENHRY and SYGVKD. V was pared by 1 base and J by 0 bases, with 7 bases between. The CDR3 has 16 amino acids.

The chain couples TRBV6-5 to TRBJ1-3; TRBD1 aligns across 9 bases. Germline V lookup: CDR1 MNHEY, CDR2 SVGAGI. The CDR3 runs to 15 residues. V lost 5 bases, J lost 3 bases, and 5 bases stayed unmatched. The CDR3 bases are TGTGCCAGCAGTCTACAGGGGGCGGGTGGAAACACCATATATTTT. The encoded protein is CASSLQGAGGNTIYF.

The chain combines TRBV18 with TRBJ1-2, with a weak D call TRBD1 (6 bases). Trimming removed 1 base from V and 3 bases from J, with 9 bases in between. Germline CDR1 and CDR2: KGHSH and LQKENI. CDR3 length equals 14 residues. The CDR3 DNA reads TGTGCCAGCTCACCACAGGGGGATTACTATGGCTACACCTTC. Translated, it gives CASSPQGDYYGYTF.

The chain employs TRBV24-1 and TRBJ1-6, with D perhaps matching TRBD1 (5 bases). Germline V gives CDR1 KGHDR, CDR2 SFDVKD. V lost 0 bases, J lost 4 bases, and 9 bases lay in between. This CDR3 comprises 16 residues. The CDR3 coding sequence is TGTGCCACCAGTGATTTGAGCAGGGAATATAATTCACCCCTCCACTTT. This translates into CATSDLSREYNSPLHF.

This sequence joins TRBV30 and TRBJ1-1; D gene ambiguous. The germline V and J ends were trimmed by 4 bases and 7 bases, with 22 bases remaining between them. Germline V gene data show CDR1 as GTSNPN and CDR2 as SVGIG (reference sequence). The CDR3 spans 15 residues. This CDR3 is CAWTRWRRERDEAFF. The DNA for the CDR3 is TGTGCCTGGACCAGGTGGAGGCGCGAGCGGGATGAAGCTTTCTTT.

V usage is TRBV7-3 and J usage is TRBJ1-2; D call uncertain. This CDR3 region has 18 residues. Trimming cost V 5 bases and J 0 bases, with 22 bases left between them. The germline CDR1 and CDR2 sequences are SGHTA and FQGTGA. The CDR3 DNA reads TGTGCCAGCAGCCCGAATCCGGCCGGGGAGCGGGCTAACTATGGCTACACCTTC. It yields the protein CASSPNPAGERANYGYTF.

V usage is TRBV5-1 and J usage is TRBJ1-2, with 8 bases aligning to TRBD1. Germline CDR1 is SGHRS and CDR2 is YFSETQ. V was pared by 5 bases and J by 6 bases, with 9 bases of the junction left unmatched. This CDR3 is built from 14 residues. The CDR3 is CASRLGQGTDGYTF. The CDR3 DNA is TGCGCCAGCAGATTAGGACAGGGAACTGATGGCTACACCTTC.

The V and J genes are TRBV7-9 and TRBJ1-1; D is uncertain. Germline values: CDR1 SEHNR, CDR2 FQNEAQ (reference sequence). The CDR3 runs 12 residues. Trimming pared 4 bases from V and 8 bases from J, leaving 11 bases between. CDR3 DNA: TGTGCCAGCAGCTACCACCGGTTCGAAGCTTTCTTT. Its protein is CASSYHRFEAFF.

The V call is TRBV5-4, the J call TRBJ2-1, with D maybe TRBD1 (5 bases). Trimming took off 2 bases at V and 9 bases at J, with 6 bases between the two ends. Per germline, CDR1 SGHNT and CDR2 YYREEE (reference sequence). The CDR3 runs 11 residues. CDR3 sequence reads: CASSFRGEQFF. DNA of the CDR3: TGTGCCAGCAGCTTTAGGGGTGAGCAGTTCTTC.

As for this clone: Distinct nucleotide sequences in the sample also encode this CDR3. V and J are TRBV7-2 and TRBJ2-7, with D perhaps TRBD2 (5 bases). The CDR3 runs to 13 residues. Per the germline V gene, CDR1 is SGHTA and CDR2 is FQGNSA. The V gene lost 2 bases and the J gene lost 5 bases, with 10 bases spanning the gap. CDR3 loop: CASSLTGYDEQYF. DNA of the CDR3: TGTGCCAGCAGCTTAACGGGGTACGACGAGCAGTACTTC.

The DNA of the CDR3 is TGTGCCAGCAGCTTGATCCCCCGGGAAACCGGGGAGCTGTTTTTT. This codes for CASSLIPRETGELFF. The chain employs TRBV5-6 and TRBJ2-2; tentatively, D is TRBD2 (5 bases). Trimming removed 1 base from V and 5 bases from J, with 12 bases in between. There are 15 residues in the CDR3. Germline loops: CDR1 SGHDT, CDR2 YYEEEE.

The count of this clone is one. The chain has TRBV10-2 and TRBJ1-4; tentative D call: TRBD1 (5 bases). In germline, CDR1 is WSHSY, CDR2 SAAADI. V lost 5 bases, J lost 5 bases, and 12 bases lay in between. CDR3 length equals 14 residues. CDR3 nucleotide sequence: TGCGCCAGCAGTACAGGCAGGTCCAATGAAAAACTGTTTTTT. Protein: CASSTGRSNEKLFF.

The rearrangement joins TRBV5-1 to TRBJ1-4; TRBD1 might be the D (6 bases). Trimming took 5 bases from V and 8 from J, leaving 22 bases between them. In germline, CDR1 is SGHRS, CDR2 YFSETQ. The CDR3 spans 16 residues. The CDR3 protein is CASRGSTGSWREKLFF. DNA for the CDR3: TGCGCCAGCAGAGGGTCTACAGGGTCGTGGAGGGAAAAACTGTTTTTT. Drawing the rest from reference TRBV5-1 and TRBJ1-4, the complete variable domain is KAGVTQTPRYLIKTRGQQVTLSCSPISGHRSVSWYQQTPGQGLQFLFEYFSETQRNKGNFPGRFSGRQFSNSRSEMNVSTLELGDSALYLCASRGSTGSWREKLFFGSGTQLSVL.

The chain is built from TRBV11-2 and TRBJ2-1, with 7 positions matching TRBD1. The J segment lost 1 base and the V segment lost 5 bases, leaving 14 bases of the junction unmatched. The germline V gene encodes CDR1 SGHAT and CDR2 FQNNGV. The CDR3 sequence is 18 residues long. The CDR3 sequence: CASSLRGRGPWSYNEQFF. The CDR3 DNA sequence: TGTGCCAGCAGCCTTCGGGGTAGGGGGCCCTGGTCCTACAATGAGCAGTTCTTC.

This chain uses TRBV24-1 with TRBJ1-5, with D maybe TRBD1 (5 bases). Germline assignment: CDR1 KGHDR and CDR2 SFDVKD. This CDR3 is 17 amino acids long. V was cut by 3 bases and J by 7 bases, with 21 bases left in between. Written as DNA, the CDR3 is TGTGCCACCAGTGATCGGGGGGGAGAGGGACTTGGGCAGCCCCAGCATTTT. This encodes CATSDRGGEGLGQPQHF.

This clone was seen just once. The chain carries TRBV28 and TRBJ1-4; 7 nucleotides line up with TRBD1. Germline V gene sequence: CDR1 MDHEN, CDR2 SYDVKM. J gave up 2 bases and V 10 bases, and 16 bases lay outside the gene matches. CDR3 length equals 17 residues. The chain's CDR3 is CATKRFVGTDTNEKLFF. The DNA of the CDR3 is TGTGCCACCAAAAGATTCGTGGGGACAGATACTAATGAAAAACTGTTTTTT.

The DNA of the CDR3 is TGTGCCAGCAGCTTAGTCTTTATTGGGACAGGGGGAGATACGCAGTATTTT. It translates to CASSLVFIGTGGDTQYF. This sequence joins TRBV7-8 and TRBJ2-3; TRBD1 agrees at 11 bases. Germline CDR1 reads SGHVS; CDR2 reads FQNEAQ. This CDR3 contains 17 residues. Losses at the gene ends were 1 base for V and 5 bases for J; bases not matched to a gene: 8.

The J gene is TRBJ1-1, the V gene TRBV19; maybe TRBD1 (5 bases). This CDR3 comprises 15 residues. V was cut by 10 bases and J by 1 base, with 19 bases left in between. CDR1 LNHDA and CDR2 SQIVND come from the germline V gene (reference sequence). The CDR3 region is CATSLQPRENTEAFF. CDR3 DNA: TGTGCCACCTCCTTACAGCCCAGGGAGAACACTGAAGCTTTCTTT.

This sequence joins TRBV7-2 and TRBJ2-7, with 7 bases lining up with TRBD2. J lost 1 base, V lost 1 base, and 7 bases had no gene match. This CDR3 has 16 residues. CDR1 SGHTA and CDR2 FQGNSA come from the germline V gene. The CDR3 nucleotides read TGTGCCAGCAGCTTAGATCGGGCGGGAGTATCCTACGAGCAGTACTTC. Its translation is CASSLDRAGVSYEQYF.

V is TRBV29-1 and J is TRBJ2-1; TRBD1 matches 7 bases. The CDR3 length is 13 residues. Trimming at V came to 4 bases and at J to 6 bases, leaving 6 bases not matched to a gene. Germline loops: CDR1 SQVTM, CDR2 ANQGSEA. CDR3 in amino acids: CSVGKGAVNEQFF. For the CDR3, the DNA is TGCAGCGTTGGGAAGGGGGCTGTCAATGAGCAGTTCTTC.

The chain is built from TRBV7-3 and TRBJ2-3; D call uncertain. The CDR3 spans 16 residues. Per germline, CDR1 SGHTA and CDR2 FQGTGA. The V gene lost 5 bases and the J gene lost 2 bases, with 17 bases spanning the gap. CDR3 residues: CASSITLASPTDTQYF. CDR3 nucleotides: TGTGCCAGCAGCATCACCTTAGCTTCCCCCACAGATACGCAGTATTTT.

The gene calls are TRBV6-5 and TRBJ1-1, with D perhaps matching TRBD1 (5 bases). V lost 2 bases to trimming and J lost 5 bases, with 15 bases between them. Germline loops: CDR1 MNHEY, CDR2 SVGAGI. The CDR3 is made up of 15 amino acids. In nucleotides, the CDR3 is TGTGCCAGCAGTTACCGCGCTAGGGGTTGGACTGAAGCTTTCTTT. Translation gives CASSYRARGWTEAFF.

The chain recombines TRBV14 with TRBJ1-2, with TRBD1 identical over 8 bases. The CDR3 has 13 amino acids. Trimming cost V 3 bases and J 6 bases; bases outside gene matches: 3. The germline V gene has CDR1 SGHDN and CDR2 FVKESK. CDR3 bases: TGTGCCAGCAGCCAGAACAGGGGGGATGGCTACACCTTC. This sequence encodes CASSQNRGDGYTF.

The chain couples TRBV11-3 to TRBJ2-2; D may be TRBD2 (6 bases). The ends were cut back, 4 bases at V and 1 base at J, with 10 bases in the middle. The CDR3 runs to 15 residues. Germline V CDR1 and CDR2: SGHNT, YENEEA. CDR3 nucleotides: TGTGCCAGCAGCTCGGGACTCCGGAACACCGGGGAGCTGTTTTTT. This codes for CASSSGLRNTGELFF.

This clone was observed many times. CDR3 sequence reads: CASSLVSPGQRSYEQYF. CDR3 nucleotide sequence: TGTGCCAGCAGCTTAGTTTCCCCGGGACAGCGCTCCTACGAGCAGTACTTC. This chain connects TRBV7-9 to TRBJ2-7, with 7 bases matching TRBD1. Germline trimming cut 1 base from V and 0 bases from J; bases unmatched to any gene: 9. The CDR3 contains 17 residues. Germline CDR1 reads SEHNR; CDR2 reads FQNEAQ (reference sequence).

The chain links TRBV5-1 to TRBJ1-1; no reliable D call. The CDR3 spans 13 residues. V gave up 0 bases and J gave up 1 base, with 4 bases separating them. From germline, CDR1 is SGHRS and CDR2 YFSETQ. The CDR3 sequence is CASSLVANTEAFF. In DNA, the CDR3 is TGCGCCAGCAGCTTGGTGGCGAACACTGAAGCTTTCTTT. Full variable domain (remainder filled in from reference TRBV5-1 and TRBJ1-1): KAGVTQTPRYLIKTRGQQVTLSCSPISGHRSVSWYQQTPGQGLQFLFEYFSETQRNKGNFPGRFSGRQFSNSRSEMNVSTLELGDSALYLCASSLVANTEAFFGQGTRLTVV.

The rearrangement joins TRBV18 to TRBJ1-3; D gene uncertain. Germline-derived CDR1 and CDR2 are KGHSH and LQKENI. The CDR3 extends over 14 amino acids. V was cut by 3 bases and J by 4 bases, with 10 bases left in between. The CDR3 region is CASSPPTRGNTIYF. In DNA form, the CDR3 reads TGTGCCAGCTCACCCCCGACACGGGGAAACACCATATATTTT.

The chain couples TRBV11-2 to TRBJ1-1, with 9 bases identical to TRBD1. V lost 5 bases, J lost 5 bases, and 12 bases stayed unmatched. Germline V gene sequence: CDR1 SGHAT, CDR2 FQNNGV. This CDR3 has 16 residues. The CDR3 coding sequence is TGTGCCAGCAGCCAACACCTTACAGGGGGCTGGACTGAAGCTTTCTTT. Translation gives CASSQHLTGGWTEAFF.

This chain uses TRBV7-9 with TRBJ2-1, with 8 bases lining up with TRBD2. The V gene's germline CDR1 is SEHNR and CDR2 FQNEAQ (reference sequence). Losses at the gene ends were 6 bases for V and 8 bases for J; bases not matched to a gene: 12. This CDR3 has 15 amino acids. The CDR3 bases are TGTGCCAGCAGTCCGCCGGGGGGGCGGGTCTATGAGCAGTTCTTC. Translation gives CASSPPGGRVYEQFF.

This chain links TRBV19 with TRBJ2-2; maybe TRBD2 (5 bases). This CDR3 spans 13 amino acids. CDR1 is LNHDA and CDR2 is SQIVND in the germline V gene (reference sequence). Trimming stripped 8 bases from V and 5 bases from J, with 12 bases between. In DNA, the CDR3 is TGTGCCAGTGATATACCGGGGACCGGGGAGCTGTTTTTT. Amino acid sequence: CASDIPGTGELFF.

The DNA of the CDR3 is TGTGCCAGCCAAGGGGTCTCTGGAAACACCATATATTTT. Translated: CASQGVSGNTIYF. The chain couples TRBV2 to TRBJ1-3; D may be TRBD1 (5 bases). Germline values: CDR1 SNHLY, CDR2 FYNNEI. The CDR3 spans 13 residues. Trimming took 8 bases from V and 0 from J, leaving 8 bases between them.